The rows below give T cell receptor beta chains drawn from one sample of a study of naive and memory T cell subsets. TCRdb re-called the UMI-ligation and nested PCR reads through MiXCR, storing one row per CDR3 protein. The data contain over 100,000 distinct CDR3 sequences, over 30% of them singletons. Input material: central memory CD4+ T cells from blood. The receptors were sampled from a human donor in good health. Each CDR3 is given with its conserved first and last residue. A D gene is named only where the DNA matches it firmly. Clone size, where shown, is once, few, many, or a class for clones that have expanded.

v_gene	j_gene	abundance	d_gene	CDR3nt	CDR3aa
TRBV5-6	TRBJ2-7	.	TRBD1	TGTGCCAGCAGCTTCTGGACAGGGTACAGCGAGCAGTACTTC	CASSFWTGYSEQYF
TRBV5-1	TRBJ2-2	few	.	TGCGCCAGCAGCTCTACTAGCATCGTCACCGGGGAGCTGTTTTTT	CASSSTSIVTGELFF
TRBV4-3	TRBJ2-7	.	TRBD2	TGCGCCAGCAGCCTCGGACTAGCGGGAGTCTACGAGCAGTACTTC	CASSLGLAGVYEQYF
TRBV2	TRBJ1-5	.	.	TGTGCCAGCAGTGAACTACGTCTTGGGGGGCAGCCCCAGCATTTT	CASSELRLGGQPQHF
TRBV6-4	TRBJ2-3	few	.	TGTGCCAGCAGCGGGAGTAGCACAGATACGCAGTATTTT	CASSGSSTDTQYF
TRBV6-2/TRBV6-3	TRBJ2-2	few	.	TGTGCCAGCAGTTACAGACTAGCGAACACCGGGGAGCTGTTTTTT	CASSYRLANTGELFF
TRBV20-1	TRBJ2-3	once	.	TGCAGTGCTAGATACGACACAGATACGCAGTATTTT	CSARYDTDTQYF
TRBV12-3/TRBV12-4	TRBJ1-2	.	TRBD1	TGTGCCAGCAGCCGGGCGACAGGGTACTATGGCTACACCTTC	CASSRATGYYGYTF
TRBV3-1	TRBJ2-7	.	TRBD2	TGTGCCAGCAGTCGATACCGGACTAGCGGGGGGAGCTCCTACGAGCAGTACTTC	CASSRYRTSGGSSYEQYF
TRBV30	TRBJ2-2	few	.	TGTGCCTGGAGTGCCCTCCCCGGGGTAGGGGAGCTGTTTTTT	CAWSALPGVGELFF
TRBV2	TRBJ2-1	.	.	TGTGCCAGCTTTTCTGGGCGAAGCTCCTACAATGAGCAGTTCTTC	CASFSGRSSYNEQFF
TRBV12-3/TRBV12-4	TRBJ2-1	.	.	TGTGCCAGCAGTTTGGACTCATGGGGGAATGAGCAGTTCTTC	CASSLDSWGNEQFF
TRBV18	TRBJ1-1	.	.	TGTGCCAGCTCACCACCGAGGGGTTTCGCTGAAGCTTTCTTT	CASSPPRGFAEAFF
TRBV3-1	TRBJ2-4	.	.	TGTGCCAGCAGCCAAGATTGGGCGATGGACATTCAGTACTTC	CASSQDWAMDIQYF
TRBV20-1	TRBJ2-1	.	.	TGCAGTGCACAGTCCGGGATGTACAATGAGCAGTTCTTC	CSAQSGMYNEQFF
TRBV6-1	TRBJ1-5	few	.	TGTGCCAGCAGTGAGGGCAGACATCAGCCCCAGCATTTT	CASSEGRHQPQHF
TRBV5-5	TRBJ1-1	.	.	TGTGCCAGCAGCTTGGGCACAGGGTCTTTGAACACTGAAGCTTTCTTT	CASSLGTGSLNTEAFF
TRBV29-1	TRBJ2-7	once	.	TGCAGCGCACGCGACACCGACGGGGAGCAGTACTTC	CSARDTDGEQYF
TRBV6-6	TRBJ1-1	.	TRBD1	TGTGCCAGCAGTTGGGGACAGGGGAAGAACACTGAAGCTTTCTTT	CASSWGQGKNTEAFF
TRBV29-1	TRBJ2-3	few	.	TGCAGCGTTGAACCCCAGGGCAGGGCAAGCACAGATACGCAGTATTTT	CSVEPQGRASTDTQYF
TRBV5-5	TRBJ1-2	.	.	TGTGCCAGCAGCTTACAGCTTCTGGCCAGCGTTAACTATGGCTACACCTTC	CASSLQLLASVNYGYTF
TRBV6-1	TRBJ1-2	few	.	TGTGCCAGCAGTAACTATGGCTACACCTTC	CASSNYGYTF
TRBV5-1	TRBJ2-1	many	TRBD2	TGCGCCAGCAGCTTGGGGAGACTAGCGGGAGCCTCCTACAATGAGCAGTTCTTC	CASSLGRLAGASYNEQFF
TRBV2	TRBJ2-7	.	TRBD2	TGTGCCAGCAGTCAGAAGCGGGAGGGCATCAACGAGCAGTACTTC	CASSQKREGINEQYF